This T cell receptor (beta chain) emerged from a study of T cells in Graves' hyperthyroidism and ophthalmopathy. The CDR3 is 16 residues long. Germline V CDR1 and CDR2: ENHRY, SYGVKD. With 2 bases removed from V and 6 bases from J, the gap between germline ends came to 20 bases. TCR beta CDR3 sequences were amplified from RNA transcripts. With the HTBI primer set, the TCR CDR3 went through a first round of RT-PCR. Each CDR3 protein gets one entry after TCRdb re-called the multiplex PCR reads with MiXCR. The sample records 500,000 to 800,000 distinct CDR3 sequences, nearly 45% being singletons. Regarding the study as a whole: The blood repertoire included most of the expanded thyroid clonotypes above 0.001.

To note about this clonotype: What it recognizes is unknown.

The TCR comes from an adult man with Graves' disease, either hyperthyroidism or ophthalmopathy (not recorded which). The J gene is TRBJ2-7, the V gene TRBV10-3; the D gene is possibly TRBD1 (6 bases). The material sequenced was peripheral blood or thyroid tissue (not recorded which). DNA of the CDR3: TGTGCCATCAGTGAGGGGGGCGGCCGGACAGTTGGCGAGCAGTACTTC. Its protein product is CAISEGGGRTVGEQYF.